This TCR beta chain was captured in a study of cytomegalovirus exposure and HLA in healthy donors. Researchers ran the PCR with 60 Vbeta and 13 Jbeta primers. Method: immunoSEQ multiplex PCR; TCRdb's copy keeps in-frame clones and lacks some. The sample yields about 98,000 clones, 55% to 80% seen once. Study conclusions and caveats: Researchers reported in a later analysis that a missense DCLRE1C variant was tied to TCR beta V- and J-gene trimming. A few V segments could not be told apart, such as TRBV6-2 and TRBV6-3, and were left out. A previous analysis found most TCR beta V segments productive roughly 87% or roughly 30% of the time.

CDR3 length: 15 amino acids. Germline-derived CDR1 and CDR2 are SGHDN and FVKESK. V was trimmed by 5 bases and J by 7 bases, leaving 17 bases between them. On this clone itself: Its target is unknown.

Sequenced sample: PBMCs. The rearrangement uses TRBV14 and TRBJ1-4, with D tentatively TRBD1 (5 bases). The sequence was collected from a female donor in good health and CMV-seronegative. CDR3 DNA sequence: TGTGCCAGCAGCGTTCTGGGGGGAAAGGGTGAAAAACTGTTTTTT. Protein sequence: CASSVLGGKGEKLFF. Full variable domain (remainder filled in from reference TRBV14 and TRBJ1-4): EAGVTQFPSHSVIEKGQTVTLRCDPISGHDNLYWYRRVMGKEIKFLLHFVKESKQDESGMPNNRFLAERTGGTYSTLKVQPAELEDSGVYFCASSVLGGKGEKLFFGSGTQLSVL.